The TCR beta chain under discussion was sequenced for a study of cytomegalovirus exposure and HLA in healthy donors. Study details: According to later analysis, the same platform produced the approximately 130 validation and around 730 first-cohort repertoires. Broader study findings: In vitro checks showed that a few CMV-associated chains really do target CMV antigens. The majority of TCR sequences were rare, yet some public TCRs appeared in many donors.

CDR1 and CDR2 (germline): LNHDA, SQIVND (reference sequence). This CDR3 spans 18 amino acids. Deletions cut 6 bases from V and 3 bases from J, with 26 bases between. The assay was immunoSEQ multiplex PCR, and TCRdb's table has in-frame clones only and misses some. In the table there are about 250,000 clones, about 88% of which are singletons. This clone was counted many times. Antigen: not known. V and J are TRBV19 and TRBJ1-1, with D perhaps matching TRBD1 (5 bases). What was sequenced was PBMCs. The sequence was obtained from a man younger than 35 in good health and CMV-seropositive. For the CDR3, the DNA is TGTGCCAGTAGCTCTCCGGGACTATTCCGGATTGGGGACACTGAAGCTTTCTTT. This encodes CASSSPGLFRIGDTEAFF.